This is a list of T cell receptor beta chains from one sample in a study of early T cells in non-severe SARS-CoV-2 infection. TCRdb recomputed calls from the 5' RACE reads with MiXCR, one row per CDR3 protein. The data show over 75,000 distinct CDR3 sequences, with more than 12% seen just once and around 5.4% held by the top ten. The sequencing sample was made of whole blood. These receptors were obtained from an adult who was a healthcare worker with PCR-confirmed SARS-CoV-2 infection or an uninfected control (not recorded which). The CDR3 runs from the conserved cysteine through the conserved F or W.

CDR3: CSAPGDNEQFF
J: TRBJ2-1
V: TRBV20-1

CDR3: CASSPIGFYGYTF
J: TRBJ1-2
V: TRBV4-1

CDR3: CASSSPGTDTGELFF
J: TRBJ2-2
V: TRBV21-1

CDR3: CASSPTLTGHYEQYF
J: TRBJ2-7
V: TRBV7-2

CDR3: CASSPGTPRDEQYF
J: TRBJ2-7
V: TRBV28

CDR3: CASAAGLKDEKLFF
J: TRBJ1-4
V: TRBV14

CDR3: CASSTDSGSPLHF
J: TRBJ1-6
V: TRBV7-9

CDR3: CSVRDAGELFF
J: TRBJ2-2
V: TRBV29-1

CDR3: CASSLADGEAFF
J: TRBJ1-1
V: TRBV5-4

CDR3: CASSDAANYGYTF
J: TRBJ1-2
V: TRBV28

CDR3: CASTQADGANVLTF
J: TRBJ2-6
V: TRBV12-3/TRBV12-4

CDR3: CASSTRNTDTQYF
J: TRBJ2-3
V: TRBV7-3

CDR3: CASSSWTSGAQETQYF
J: TRBJ2-5
V: TRBV7-2

CDR3: CASSQEASGVYNEQFF
J: TRBJ2-1
V: TRBV4-2

CDR3: CASSQVADLNTEAFF
J: TRBJ1-1
V: TRBV4-1

CDR3: CASSLLAGESGSYEQYF
J: TRBJ2-7
V: TRBV5-1

CDR3: CASSLGSAYGYTF
J: TRBJ1-2
V: TRBV7-2

CDR3: CASSLGTEAFF
J: TRBJ1-1
V: TRBV5-1

CDR3: CASSVTLSWEGHNEQFF
J: TRBJ2-1
V: TRBV9

CDR3: CASSSVTLSLEAFF
J: TRBJ1-1
V: TRBV7-9

CDR3: CASSLQPFSGANVLTF
J: TRBJ2-6
V: TRBV5-1

CDR3: CASCLAGLEGNEQFF
J: TRBJ2-1
V: TRBV6-6

CDR3: CASGLLGGTGELFF
J: TRBJ2-2
V: TRBV7-8

CDR3: CASSQGLAGYYEQYF
J: TRBJ2-7
V: TRBV18

CDR3: CASSLGEGIANEQFF
J: TRBJ2-1
V: TRBV11-3

CDR3: CASPPGGKTQYF
J: TRBJ2-5
V: TRBV23-1

CDR3: CASSPSAGGPYNEQFF
J: TRBJ2-1
V: TRBV18

CDR3: CASSLNTGKGADTQYF
J: TRBJ2-3
V: TRBV12-3/TRBV12-4

CDR3: CASSFPGAAGNTIYF
J: TRBJ1-3
V: TRBV5-4

CDR3: CASSRDSDTGELFF
J: TRBJ2-2
V: TRBV7-9

CDR3: CASSPLGTRTYEQYF
J: TRBJ2-7
V: TRBV18

CDR3: CASSSHREPPYEQYF
J: TRBJ2-7
V: TRBV5-1

CDR3: CASKGDLNSPLHF
J: TRBJ1-6
V: TRBV2

CDR3: CASSARRTGSGLAKNIQYF
J: TRBJ2-4
V: TRBV6-1

CDR3: CSAPGQGLGEAFF
J: TRBJ1-1
V: TRBV29-1

CDR3: CASSGGLAGGFNNEQFF
J: TRBJ2-1
V: TRBV28

CDR3: CASSESADLTQYF
J: TRBJ2-3
V: TRBV6-1

CDR3: CASSSSSWGNQPQHF
J: TRBJ1-5
V: TRBV28

CDR3: CASSYFLGPRVGYEQYF
J: TRBJ2-7
V: TRBV5-1

CDR3: CASSPSGSYNEQFF
J: TRBJ2-1
V: TRBV6-5

CDR3: CASRFGLGTEAFF
J: TRBJ1-1
V: TRBV10-1

CDR3: CSARGLAGANEQFF
J: TRBJ2-1
V: TRBV20-1

CDR3: CASSRRDTGYTF
J: TRBJ1-2
V: TRBV7-3

CDR3: CASGPVASGSLSYNEQFF
J: TRBJ2-1
V: TRBV4-3

CDR3: CASSLDRLAAKETQYF
J: TRBJ2-5
V: TRBV5-1

CDR3: CASTHSEGGEQYF
J: TRBJ2-7
V: TRBV5-1

CDR3: CASSWTGSSTDTQYF
J: TRBJ2-3
V: TRBV28

CDR3: CASSQVLFGSSTDTQYF
J: TRBJ2-3
V: TRBV14

CDR3: CASSQEAPLHF
J: TRBJ1-6
V: TRBV3-2

CDR3: CASSAGRYVGF
J: TRBJ2-3
V: TRBV7-9

CDR3: CASSLGHLTSEQYF
J: TRBJ2-7
V: TRBV5-1

CDR3: CASSRGLAGRNEQFF
J: TRBJ2-1
V: TRBV11-1

CDR3: CASSRSPLAGVLNEQFF
J: TRBJ2-1
V: TRBV4-1

CDR3: CASSLDLGGPDTQYF
J: TRBJ2-3
V: TRBV11-2

CDR3: CASSYSEGLGTPLHF
J: TRBJ1-6
V: TRBV6-6

CDR3: CSASGTDRKEQYF
J: TRBJ2-7
V: TRBV20-1

CDR3: CASSRTGLYEQYF
J: TRBJ2-7
V: TRBV11-1

CDR3: CASSQGGNEQFF
J: TRBJ2-1
V: TRBV2

CDR3: CASSPIQGTQYF
J: TRBJ2-3
V: TRBV6-2/TRBV6-3